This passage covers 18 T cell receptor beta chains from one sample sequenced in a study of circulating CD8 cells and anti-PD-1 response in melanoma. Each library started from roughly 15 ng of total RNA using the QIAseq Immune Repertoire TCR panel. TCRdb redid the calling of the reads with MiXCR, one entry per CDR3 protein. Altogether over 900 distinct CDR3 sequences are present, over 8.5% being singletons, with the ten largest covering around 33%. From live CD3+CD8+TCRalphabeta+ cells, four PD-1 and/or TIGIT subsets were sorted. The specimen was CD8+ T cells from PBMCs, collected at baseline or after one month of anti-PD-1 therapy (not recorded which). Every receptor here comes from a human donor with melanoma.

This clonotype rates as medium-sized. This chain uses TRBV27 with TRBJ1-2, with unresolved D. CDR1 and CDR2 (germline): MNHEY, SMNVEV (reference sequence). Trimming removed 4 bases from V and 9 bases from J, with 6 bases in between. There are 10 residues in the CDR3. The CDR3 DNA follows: TGTGCCAGCAGTTCAACCTGCTACACCTTC. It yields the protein CASSSTCYTF.

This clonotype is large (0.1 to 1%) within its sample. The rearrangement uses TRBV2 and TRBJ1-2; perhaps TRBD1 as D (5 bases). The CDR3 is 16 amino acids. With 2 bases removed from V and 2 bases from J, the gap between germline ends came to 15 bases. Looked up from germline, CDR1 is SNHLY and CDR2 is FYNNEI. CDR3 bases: TGTGCCAGCAGTGAACGGGACGGTGGGGAAAACTATGGCTACACCTTC. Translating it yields CASSERDGGENYGYTF.

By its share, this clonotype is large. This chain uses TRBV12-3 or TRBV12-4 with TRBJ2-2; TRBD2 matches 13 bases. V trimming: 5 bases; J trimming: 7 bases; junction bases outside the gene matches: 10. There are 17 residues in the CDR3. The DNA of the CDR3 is TGTGCCAGCAGTCCCGCCGGGACTAGCGGGGATTACGGGGAGCTGTTTTTT. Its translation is CASSPAGTSGDYGELFF.

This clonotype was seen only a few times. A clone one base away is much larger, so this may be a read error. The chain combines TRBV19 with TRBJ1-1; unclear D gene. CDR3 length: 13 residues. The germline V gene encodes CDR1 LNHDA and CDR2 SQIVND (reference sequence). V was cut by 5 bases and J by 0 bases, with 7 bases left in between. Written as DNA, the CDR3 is TGTGCCAGTAGTGTAATGTTGAACACTGAAGCTTTCTTT. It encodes CASSVMLNTEAFF.

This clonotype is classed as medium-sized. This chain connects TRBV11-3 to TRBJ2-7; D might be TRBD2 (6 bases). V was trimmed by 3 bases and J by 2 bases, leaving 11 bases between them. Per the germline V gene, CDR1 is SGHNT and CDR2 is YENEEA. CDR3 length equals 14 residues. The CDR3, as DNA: TGTGCCAGCAGCTTGAGGGACTCAACCTACGAGCAGTACTTC. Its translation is CASSLRDSTYEQYF.

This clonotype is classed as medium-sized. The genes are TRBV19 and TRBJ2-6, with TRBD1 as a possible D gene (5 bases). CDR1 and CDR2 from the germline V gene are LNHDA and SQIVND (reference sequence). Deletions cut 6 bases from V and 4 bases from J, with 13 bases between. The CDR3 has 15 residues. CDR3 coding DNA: TGTGCCAGTAGCAGACAGAGTCCCGGGGCCAACGTCCTGACTTTC. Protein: CASSRQSPGANVLTF. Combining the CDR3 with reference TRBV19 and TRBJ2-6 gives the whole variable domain DGGITQSPKYLFRKEGQNVTLSCEQNLNHDAMYWYRQDPGQGLRLIYYSQIVNDFQKGDIAEGYSVSREKKESFPLTVTSAQKNPTAFYLCASSRQSPGANVLTFGAGSRLTVL.

The CDR3 DNA is TGTGCCAGCAGCTTAGGGGGGGCCAACGAGCAGTACTTC. Translating it yields CASSLGGANEQYF. The gene calls are TRBV7-6 and TRBJ2-7; D may correspond to TRBD1 or TRBD2 (6 bases each). The V gene lost 1 base and the J gene lost 5 bases, with 9 bases spanning the gap. This CDR3 region has 13 residues. Germline V gene data show CDR1 as SGHVS and CDR2 as FNYEAQ.

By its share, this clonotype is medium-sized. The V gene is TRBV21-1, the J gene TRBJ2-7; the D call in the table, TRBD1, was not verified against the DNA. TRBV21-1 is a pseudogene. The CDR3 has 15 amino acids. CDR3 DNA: TGTGCCAGCAGCAAAGGTGGTCCTGTCTCCTACGAGCAGTACTTC. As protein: CASSKGGPVSYEQYF.

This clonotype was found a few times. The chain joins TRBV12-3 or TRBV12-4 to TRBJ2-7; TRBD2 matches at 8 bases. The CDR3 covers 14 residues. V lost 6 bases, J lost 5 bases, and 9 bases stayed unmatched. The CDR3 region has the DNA TGTGCCAGCAGCTGGGGTAGCGGGGAAAACGAGCAGTACTTC. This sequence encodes CASSWGSGENEQYF.

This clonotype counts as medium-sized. CDR3 in DNA: TGTGCCAGCAGCCCCACCGGGAGAGATACGCAGTATTTT. Translating gives CASSPTGRDTQYF. The chain links TRBV7-3 to TRBJ2-3; D might be TRBD2 (6 bases). V shed 5 bases and J shed 5 bases, with 11 bases lying between them. Looked up from germline, CDR1 is SGHTA and CDR2 is FQGTGA. This CDR3 is 13 amino acids long.

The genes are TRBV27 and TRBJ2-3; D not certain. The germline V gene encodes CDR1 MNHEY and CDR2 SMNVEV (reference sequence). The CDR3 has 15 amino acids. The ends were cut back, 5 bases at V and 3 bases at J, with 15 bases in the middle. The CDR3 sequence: CASSPVGFRTDTQYF. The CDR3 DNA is TGTGCCAGCAGTCCCGTTGGTTTTCGAACAGATACGCAGTATTTT.

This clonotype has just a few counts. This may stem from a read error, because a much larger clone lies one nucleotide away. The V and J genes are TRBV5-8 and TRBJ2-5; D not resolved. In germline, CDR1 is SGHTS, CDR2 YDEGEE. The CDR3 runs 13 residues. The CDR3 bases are TGTGCCAGCAGCTTGGACCCAACGGAGACCCGGTACTTC. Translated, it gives CASSLDPTETRYF.

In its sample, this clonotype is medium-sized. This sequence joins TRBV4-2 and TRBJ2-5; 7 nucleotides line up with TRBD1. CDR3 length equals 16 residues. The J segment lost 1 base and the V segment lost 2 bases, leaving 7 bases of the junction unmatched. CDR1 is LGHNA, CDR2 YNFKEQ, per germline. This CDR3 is CASSQPWDSIQETQYF. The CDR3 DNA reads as TGTGCCAGCAGCCAACCCTGGGACAGCATCCAAGAGACCCAGTACTTC.

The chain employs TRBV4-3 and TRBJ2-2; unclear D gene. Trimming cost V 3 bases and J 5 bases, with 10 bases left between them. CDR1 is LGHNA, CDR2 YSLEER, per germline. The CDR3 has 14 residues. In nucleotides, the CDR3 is TGCGCCAGCAGCCATGCCCGTCATACCGGGGAGCTGTTTTTT. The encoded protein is CASSHARHTGELFF.

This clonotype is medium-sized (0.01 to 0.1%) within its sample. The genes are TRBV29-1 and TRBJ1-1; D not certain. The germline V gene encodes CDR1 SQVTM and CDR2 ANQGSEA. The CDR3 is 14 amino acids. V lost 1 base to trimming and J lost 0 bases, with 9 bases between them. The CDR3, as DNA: TGCAGCGTTGAAGTAGACGGGATGAACACTGAAGCTTTCTTT. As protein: CSVEVDGMNTEAFF.

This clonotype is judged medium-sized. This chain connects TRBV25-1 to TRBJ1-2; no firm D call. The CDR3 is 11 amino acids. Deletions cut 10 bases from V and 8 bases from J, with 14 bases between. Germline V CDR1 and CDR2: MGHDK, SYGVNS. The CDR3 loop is CANTKEGGYTF. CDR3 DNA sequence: TGTGCCAACACGAAGGAAGGGGGCTACACCTTC.

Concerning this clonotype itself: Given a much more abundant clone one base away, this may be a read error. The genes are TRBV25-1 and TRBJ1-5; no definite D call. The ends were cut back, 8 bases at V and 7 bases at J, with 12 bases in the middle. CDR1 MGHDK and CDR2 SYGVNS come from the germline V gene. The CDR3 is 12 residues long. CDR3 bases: TGTGCCAGCCCTGATGGGGTCCAGCCCCAGCATTTT. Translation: CASPDGVQPQHF.

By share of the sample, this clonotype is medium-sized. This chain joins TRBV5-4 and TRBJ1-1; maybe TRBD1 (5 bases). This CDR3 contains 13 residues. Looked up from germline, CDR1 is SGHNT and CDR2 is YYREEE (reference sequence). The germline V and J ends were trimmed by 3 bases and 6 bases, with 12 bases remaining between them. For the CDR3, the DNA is TGTGCCAGCAGCTGGGACGTAAGCCCTGAAGCTTTCTTT. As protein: CASSWDVSPEAFF.